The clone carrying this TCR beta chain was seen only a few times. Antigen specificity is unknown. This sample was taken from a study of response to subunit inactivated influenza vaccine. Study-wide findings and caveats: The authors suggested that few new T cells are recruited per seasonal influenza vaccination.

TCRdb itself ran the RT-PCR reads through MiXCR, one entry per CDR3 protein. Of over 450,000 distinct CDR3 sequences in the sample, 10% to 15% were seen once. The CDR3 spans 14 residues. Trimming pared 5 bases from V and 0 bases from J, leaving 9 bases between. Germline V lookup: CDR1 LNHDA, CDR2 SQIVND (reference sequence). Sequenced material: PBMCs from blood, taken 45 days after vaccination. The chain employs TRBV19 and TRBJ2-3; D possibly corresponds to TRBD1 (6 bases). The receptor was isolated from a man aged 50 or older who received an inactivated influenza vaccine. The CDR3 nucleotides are TGTGCCAGTAGTGTGGGACATAGCACAGATACGCAGTATTTT. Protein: CASSVGHSTDTQYF.